This T cell receptor beta chain was sequenced in a study of CD4+ T cells in melanoma. Study findings and constraints: In melanoma, neoantigen-specific CD4+ T cells reportedly differed in differentiation state. CD8+ T cell, macrophage and B cell function reportedly correlated with neoantigen-specific CD4+ T cells.

Per germline, CDR1 LNHDA and CDR2 SQIVND (reference sequence). Trimming left V 4 bases short and J 4 bases short, with 11 bases between. CDR3 length: 13 residues. In the case of this clone: Its target is not known.

Assay: immunoSEQ multiplex PCR; the TCRdb copy retains only in-frame clones and omits some. The table has approximately 110,000 clones, approximately 90% seen once. The rearrangement links TRBV19 to TRBJ2-7; D is undetermined. The receptor comes from a human donor with melanoma. Material: peripheral blood. CDR3 DNA sequence: TGTGCCAGTAGTAATTCCGCTGGATACGAGCAGTACTTC. Its protein is CASSNSAGYEQYF.